The present T cell receptor (beta chain) was sequenced within a study of regulatory T cells in long-lasting Graves disease. Time point: persistent/refractory GD, antithyroid drugs over 5 years with positive TRAb. Preparation of the TCR library used RNA extracted from PBMCs. Findings and limits, study-wide: Persistent patients shared more public clonotypes (approximately 2,900) than new patients (about 960).

Construction of the TCR beta libraries employed iRepertoire HTBI primers in conjunction with Arm-PCR of CDR3 regions. TCRdb itself ran the multiplex PCR reads through MiXCR, one entry per CDR3 protein. Here the sample spans approximately 290,000 distinct CDR3 sequences, under 25% being singletons. This clonotype was detected many times. Its target is not known. Germline V gene data show CDR1 as MDHEN and CDR2 as SYDVKM. The CDR3 totals 17 residues. The junction had 12 bases not matched to a gene; V was cut back by 3 bases and J by 6 bases. This sequence originates from a female donor with Graves disease. The sample was peripheral blood mononuclear cells (PBMCs), taken when the disease was refractory, from a patient treated with antithyroid drugs. The chain has TRBV28 and TRBJ1-5; TRBD1 aligns across 9 bases. The CDR3 nucleotides are TGTGCCAGCAGTTTGACAGGGGGTGGGAGGTCAAGTCAGCCCCAGCATTTT. It is translated as CASSLTGGGRSSQPQHF.